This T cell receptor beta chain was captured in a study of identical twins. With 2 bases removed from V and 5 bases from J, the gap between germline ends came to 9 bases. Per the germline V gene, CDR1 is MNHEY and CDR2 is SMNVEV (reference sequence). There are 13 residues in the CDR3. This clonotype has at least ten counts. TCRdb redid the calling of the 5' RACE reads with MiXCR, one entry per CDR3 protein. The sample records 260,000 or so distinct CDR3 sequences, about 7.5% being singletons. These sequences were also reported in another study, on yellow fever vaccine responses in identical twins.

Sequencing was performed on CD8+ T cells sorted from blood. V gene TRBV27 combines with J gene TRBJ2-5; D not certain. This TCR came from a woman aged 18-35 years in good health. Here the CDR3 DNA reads TGTGCCAGCAGTTTACGTGTCAAGGAGACCCAGTACTTC. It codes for CASSLRVKETQYF.